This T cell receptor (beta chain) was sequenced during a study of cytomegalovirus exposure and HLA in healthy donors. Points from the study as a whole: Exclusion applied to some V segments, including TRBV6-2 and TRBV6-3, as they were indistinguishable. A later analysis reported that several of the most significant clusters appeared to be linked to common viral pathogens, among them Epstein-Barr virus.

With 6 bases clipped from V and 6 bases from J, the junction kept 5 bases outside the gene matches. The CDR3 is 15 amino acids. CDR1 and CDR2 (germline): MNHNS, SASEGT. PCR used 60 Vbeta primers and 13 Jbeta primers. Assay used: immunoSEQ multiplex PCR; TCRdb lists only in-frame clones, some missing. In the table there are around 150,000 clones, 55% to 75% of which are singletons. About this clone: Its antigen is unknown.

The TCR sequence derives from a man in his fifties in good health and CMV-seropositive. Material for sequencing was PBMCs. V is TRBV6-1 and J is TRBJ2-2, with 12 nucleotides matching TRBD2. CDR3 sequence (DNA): TGTGCCAGCAGAAGAACTAGCGGGGGGCCCGGGGAGCTGTTTTTT. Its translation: CASRRTSGGPGELFF.